This TCR beta chain was identified during a study of STAT3 mutations in large granular lymphocyte leukemia. Study-level information: Roughly 44% of treated T-LGLL patients showed hematologic response to immunosuppression.

The study, taken as a whole, reports: In T-cell large granular lymphocyte leukemia, about half of patients showed multiple immunodominant subclonotypes.

In regard to this clone: Its specificity is unknown.

Around 40,000 productive templates were obtained per sample on average. Only in-frame clones appear in the TCRdb table, and some are missing; sequencing was by immunoSEQ multiplex PCR. Here the sample spans around 10,000 clones, approximately 90% being singletons. Trimming removed 2 bases at V and 3 bases at J, with 11 bases between. Germline loops: CDR1 GTSNPN, CDR2 SVGIG (reference sequence). The CDR3 length is 13 residues. The gene calls are TRBV30 and TRBJ2-7; no firm D call. The material sequenced was peripheral blood mononuclear cells. The source is a man between 60 and 75 years old with T-cell large granular lymphocyte leukemia. Some clones in this sample may be carry-over from other donors' samples. The CDR3 protein is CAWSTLDGYEQYF. CDR3 nucleotide sequence: TGTGCCTGGAGTACATTGGACGGCTACGAGCAGTACTTC.